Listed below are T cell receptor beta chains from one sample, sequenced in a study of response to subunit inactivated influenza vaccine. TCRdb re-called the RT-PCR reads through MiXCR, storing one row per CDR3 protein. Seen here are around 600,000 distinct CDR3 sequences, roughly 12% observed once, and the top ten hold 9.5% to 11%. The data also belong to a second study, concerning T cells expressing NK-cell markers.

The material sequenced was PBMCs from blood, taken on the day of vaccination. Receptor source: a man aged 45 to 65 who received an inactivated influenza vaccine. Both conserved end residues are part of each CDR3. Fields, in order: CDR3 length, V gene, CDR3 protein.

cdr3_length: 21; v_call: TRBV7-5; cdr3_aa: CISLSEARRRTTWSYNSPLHF
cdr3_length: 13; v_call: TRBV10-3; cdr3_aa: CAISESRVETQYF
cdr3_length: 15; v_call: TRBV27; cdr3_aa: CASSLSTSGRIEQFF
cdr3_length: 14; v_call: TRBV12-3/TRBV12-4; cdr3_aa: CASRGGQGDTAQYF
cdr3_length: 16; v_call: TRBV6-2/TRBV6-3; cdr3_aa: CASSYYAVTSSYEQYF
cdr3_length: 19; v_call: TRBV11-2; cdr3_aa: CASSRGTSGRSAGMQTQYF
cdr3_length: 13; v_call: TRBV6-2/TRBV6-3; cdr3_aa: CASSSGKNQPQHF
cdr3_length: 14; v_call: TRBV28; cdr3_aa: CASSSAHFRDEQYF
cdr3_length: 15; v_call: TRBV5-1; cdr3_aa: CASSLGQAGANVLTF
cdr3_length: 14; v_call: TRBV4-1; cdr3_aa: CASSQSDRVYGYTF
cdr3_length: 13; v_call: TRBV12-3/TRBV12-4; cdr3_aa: CATSTDRMETQYF
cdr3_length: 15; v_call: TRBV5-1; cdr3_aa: CASSLSGQRTDTQYF
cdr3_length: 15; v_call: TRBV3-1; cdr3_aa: CASSQSFGGTGELFF
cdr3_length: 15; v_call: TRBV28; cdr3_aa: CASSFSSPSSYEQYF
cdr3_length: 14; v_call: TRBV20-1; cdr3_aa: CSAFTSDRVDTQYF
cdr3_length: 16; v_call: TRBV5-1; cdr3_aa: CASRPQEGIPSNEQYF
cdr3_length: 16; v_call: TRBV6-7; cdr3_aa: CASSYFKDRGYNEQFF
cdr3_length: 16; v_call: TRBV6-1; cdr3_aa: CASRSGELGFYNEQFF
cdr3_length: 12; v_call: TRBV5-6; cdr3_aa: CASRSSRDTQYF
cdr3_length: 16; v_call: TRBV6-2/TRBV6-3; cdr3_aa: CASSRPSVVSAHEQFF
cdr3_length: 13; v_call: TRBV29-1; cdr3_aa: CSVARGLGGELFF
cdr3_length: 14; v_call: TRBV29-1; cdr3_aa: CSVRRNGRTDTQYF
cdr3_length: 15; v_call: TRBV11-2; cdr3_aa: CASSWGQTNTGELFF
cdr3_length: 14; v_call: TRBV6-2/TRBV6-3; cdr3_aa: CASSFPGFRAEAFF
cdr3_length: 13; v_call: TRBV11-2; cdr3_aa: CASRRGGTGELFF
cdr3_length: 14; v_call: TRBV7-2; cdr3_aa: CASSTSSRNQPQHF
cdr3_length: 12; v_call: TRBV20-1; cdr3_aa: CSASPFGVEQFF
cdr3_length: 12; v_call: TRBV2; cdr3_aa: CASRFTAYEQYF
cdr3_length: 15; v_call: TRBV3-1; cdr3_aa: CASSPRQAKSYEQYF
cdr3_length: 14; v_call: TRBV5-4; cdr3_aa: CASSSFVLNHGYTF
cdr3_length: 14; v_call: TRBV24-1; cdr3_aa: CATSDGIAKNIQYF
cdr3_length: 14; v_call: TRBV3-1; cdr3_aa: CASNRDSHRETQYF
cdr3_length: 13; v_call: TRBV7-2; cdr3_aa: CASSLEGQGQQYF
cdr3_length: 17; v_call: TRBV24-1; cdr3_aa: CATSDKGLAGMSGELFF
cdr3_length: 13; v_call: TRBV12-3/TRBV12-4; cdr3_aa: CASSLGPAGKQFF
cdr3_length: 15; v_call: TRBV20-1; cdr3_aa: CSAGTLQGVNSPLHF
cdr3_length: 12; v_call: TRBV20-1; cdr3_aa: CSSRGVTDTQYF